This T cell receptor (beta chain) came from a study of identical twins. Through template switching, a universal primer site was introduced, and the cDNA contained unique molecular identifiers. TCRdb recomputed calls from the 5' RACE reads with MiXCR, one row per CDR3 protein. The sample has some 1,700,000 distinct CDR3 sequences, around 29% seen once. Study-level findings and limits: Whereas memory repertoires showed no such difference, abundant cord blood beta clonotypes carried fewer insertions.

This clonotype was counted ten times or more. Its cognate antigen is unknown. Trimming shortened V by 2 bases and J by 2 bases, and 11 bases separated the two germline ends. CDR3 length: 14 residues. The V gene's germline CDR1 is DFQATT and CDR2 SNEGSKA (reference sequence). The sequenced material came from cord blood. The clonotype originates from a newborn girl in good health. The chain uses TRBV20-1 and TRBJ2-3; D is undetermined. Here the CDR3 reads CSARTRTNTDTQYF. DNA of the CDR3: TGCAGTGCTAGAACAAGGACGAACACAGATACGCAGTATTTT.